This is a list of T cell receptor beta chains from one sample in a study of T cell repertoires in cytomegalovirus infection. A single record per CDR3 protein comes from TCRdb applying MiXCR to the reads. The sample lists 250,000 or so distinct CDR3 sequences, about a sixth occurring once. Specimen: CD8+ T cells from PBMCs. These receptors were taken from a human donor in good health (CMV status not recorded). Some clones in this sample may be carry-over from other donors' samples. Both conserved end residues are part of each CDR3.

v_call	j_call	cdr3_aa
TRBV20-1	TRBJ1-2	CSASPETGFTYGYTF
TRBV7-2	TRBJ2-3	CASRTRTSGGTDTQYF
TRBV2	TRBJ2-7	CASTDRSYEQYF
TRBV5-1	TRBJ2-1	CASTPRDPSYNEQFF
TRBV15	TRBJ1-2	CATVPGQGGGVYGYTF
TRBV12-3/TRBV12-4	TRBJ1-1	CAIGALVGGTEAFF
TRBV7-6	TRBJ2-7	CASSLNSGSYEQYF
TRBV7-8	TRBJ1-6	CASSDRVRSPLHF
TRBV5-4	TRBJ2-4	CASSLGVGPKNIQYF
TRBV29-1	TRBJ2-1	CSVATGGIWNEQFF
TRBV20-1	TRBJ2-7	CSAKLRLAGYEQYF
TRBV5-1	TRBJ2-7	CASSLTRTGGYYEQYF
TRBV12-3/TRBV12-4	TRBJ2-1	CASSPGTSLGQFF
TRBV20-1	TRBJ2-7	CSATRDRTYEQYF
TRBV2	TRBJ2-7	CASSSRQETYEQYF
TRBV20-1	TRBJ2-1	CSAKGGASYNEQFF
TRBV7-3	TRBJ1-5	CASSSSDRGNQPQHF
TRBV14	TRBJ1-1	CASSQDLAEAFF
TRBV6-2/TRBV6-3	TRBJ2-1	CASSYLRQDNEQFF
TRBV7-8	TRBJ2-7	CASRDPGGDSYEQYF
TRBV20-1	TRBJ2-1	CSARSPGSWGGFNEQFF
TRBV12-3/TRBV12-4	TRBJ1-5	CASSLYREKNQPQHF
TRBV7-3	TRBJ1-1	CASSQNHQGSTEAFF
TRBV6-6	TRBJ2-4	CASSYSMDASFAKNIQYF
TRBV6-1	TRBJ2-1	CASSDGTSSAEQFF
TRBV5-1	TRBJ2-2	CASSLIGEIPNTGELFF
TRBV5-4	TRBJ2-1	CASSSMDRLYNEQFF
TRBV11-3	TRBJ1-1	CASSLVPGTTEAFF
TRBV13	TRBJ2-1	CASSLAPTENEQFF
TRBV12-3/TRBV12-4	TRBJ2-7	CASSFRGQGTYEQYF
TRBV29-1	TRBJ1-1	CSAIPGQGNTEAFF
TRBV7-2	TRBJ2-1	CASSSSGGGYNEQFF
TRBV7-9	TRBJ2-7	CASGWDREQYF
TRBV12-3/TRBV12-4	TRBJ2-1	CASSFNPTGVTYNEQFF
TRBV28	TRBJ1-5	CASSSHLNQPQHF
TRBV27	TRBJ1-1	CASSFGQAGEAFF
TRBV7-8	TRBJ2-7	CASSEPGTIYEQYF
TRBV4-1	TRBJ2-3	CASSQQDRGTDTQYF
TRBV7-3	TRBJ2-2	CASSPNYGTAEGPRVTGELFF
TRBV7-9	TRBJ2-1	CASSHEGIYNEQFF
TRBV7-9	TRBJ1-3	CASSPPNSNTIYF